Following are 8 T cell receptor beta chains from one sample sequenced in a study of T cell responses to AZD1222 COVID-19 vaccine. The data were produced by immunoSEQ multiplex PCR, yet TCRdb's version contains in-frame clones alone and is incomplete. This sample yields roughly 70,000 clones, of which around 82% are seen a single time; under 6% belongs to the top ten. Here the sequenced sample was peripheral blood, taken on day 0 of AZD1222 vaccination. Source of these receptors: an adult in good health.

Only a few counts were recorded for this clone. V and J are TRBV2 and TRBJ2-7; TRBD1 might be the D (6 bases). The CDR3 has 14 residues. Germline lookup yields CDR1 SNHLY and CDR2 FYNNEI. Trimming took off 2 bases at V and 2 bases at J, with 10 bases between the two ends. CDR3 loop: CASSERGQAYEQYF. The CDR3 coding sequence is TGTGCCAGCAGTGAAAGGGGACAAGCCTACGAGCAGTACTTC.

The chain couples TRBV10-2 to TRBJ2-1; D is perhaps TRBD2 (7 bases). V lost 6 bases and J lost 1, with 13 bases in between. CDR1 is WSHSY and CDR2 is SAAADI in the germline V gene. There are 15 residues in the CDR3. The CDR3 sequence: CASSKEGGSYNEQFF. DNA for the CDR3: TGCGCCAGCAGCAAGGAGGGGGGGTCCTACAATGAGCAGTTCTTC.

The chain carries TRBV29-1 and TRBJ1-2; TRBD1 matches 10 bases. Germline CDR1 is SQVTM and CDR2 is ANQGSEA. V trimming: 1 base; J trimming: 6 bases; junction bases outside the gene matches: 5. The CDR3 has 14 amino acids. For the CDR3, the DNA is TGCAGCGTTGAAGTTAGGGGACAGGGGAATGGCTACACCTTC. Translating it yields CSVEVRGQGNGYTF.

This clone was seen only a few times. The V and J genes are TRBV7-9 and TRBJ1-2, with a weak D call TRBD1 (5 bases). V was trimmed by 1 base and J by 2 bases, leaving 14 bases between them. This CDR3 is 16 amino acids long. Per the germline V gene, CDR1 is SEHNR and CDR2 is FQNEAQ (reference sequence). CDR3 protein: CASSLVSRVGNYGYTF. The CDR3, as DNA: TGTGCCAGCAGCTTAGTTAGCAGGGTAGGCAACTATGGCTACACCTTC.

The rearrangement joins TRBV2 to TRBJ2-2, with 8 bases aligning to TRBD1. V shed 6 bases, J shed 7 bases, and the junction held 10 bases outside the gene matches. The CDR3 is 15 residues long. The germline V gene has CDR1 SNHLY and CDR2 FYNNEI. This CDR3 is CASSAGTGRFGELFF. The CDR3 DNA reads as TGTGCCAGCAGCGCCGGGACAGGTCGATTCGGGGAGCTGTTTTTT.

CDR3 sequence reads: CASSEALGWTTYEQYF. The CDR3 coding sequence is TGTGCCAGCAGTGAAGCGCTAGGGTGGACAACCTACGAGCAGTACTTC. This sequence joins TRBV2 and TRBJ2-7, with D possibly matching TRBD1 (5 bases). CDR1 and CDR2 (germline): SNHLY, FYNNEI. V was cut by 0 bases and J by 2 bases, with 14 bases left in between. This CDR3 spans 16 amino acids.

The chain links TRBV4-1 to TRBJ2-7; 11 nucleotides align to TRBD1. The germline CDR1 and CDR2 sequences are MGHRA and YSYEKL. The CDR3 spans 16 residues. V shed 3 bases and J 3 bases; nucleotides not matched to a gene: 7. The CDR3 spells CASSHDWTGGHYEQYF. In DNA form, the CDR3 reads TGCGCCAGCAGCCATGACTGGACAGGGGGCCACTACGAGCAGTACTTC.

This clone is medium-sized within its sample. The sample carries other DNA sequences with the same CDR3. The chain is built from TRBV12-3 or TRBV12-4 and TRBJ2-5; a weak D match, TRBD2 (6 bases). This CDR3 is built from 13 residues. V shed 6 bases and J shed 4 bases, with 12 bases lying between them. CDR3 coding DNA: TGTGCCAGCAGGCCGGCGGGGCGAGAGACCCAGTACTTC. Translated: CASRPAGRETQYF.